This T cell receptor beta chain appears in the sequencing data of a study of T cell clonotyping in hematopoietic cell transplantation. Some clones are missing from TCRdb's copy, which holds only in-frame ones; the method was immunoSEQ multiplex PCR. The table has approximately 26,000 clones, approximately 94% seen once. Germline loops: CDR1 MNHNY, CDR2 SVGAGI (reference sequence). The V and J ends lost 7 bases and 4 bases respectively, with 14 bases between them. The CDR3 contains 13 residues. Time point noted: recipient sample about 28 days before transplant, after cytoreduction. This sequence was found in a man aged 45 to 65 with acute myeloid leukemia. Some clones in this sample may be carry-over from other donors' samples. The chain carries TRBV6-6 and TRBJ2-7; D possibly matches TRBD1 or TRBD2 (5 bases each). The sample in question was peripheral blood mononuclear cells, obtained before stem cell transplant. The CDR3 loop reads CASNRDGPYEQYF. CDR3 coding DNA: TGTGCCAGCAATCGGGACGGACCGTACGAGCAGTACTTC.